A single sample is the source of the 5 T cell receptor beta chains below, sequenced in a study of T cell changes during pregnancy in multiple sclerosis. Assay: immunoSEQ multiplex PCR; the TCRdb copy retains only in-frame clones and omits some. Found here are tens of thousands of clones, around 93% of them singletons; the top ten hold 4% to 5.5%. Sequencing was performed on CD8+ T cells from peripheral blood mononuclear cells, taken in the first trimester of pregnancy. Receptor source: a female donor with multiple sclerosis, enrolled in a pregnancy study.

The chain recombines TRBV4-3 with TRBJ2-2; D perhaps matches TRBD2 (6 bases). Germline values: CDR1 LGHNA, CDR2 YSLEER. The V and J ends lost 2 bases and 4 bases respectively, with 17 bases between them. The CDR3 extends over 17 amino acids. The CDR3 is CASSQLLETGGTGELFF. CDR3 in DNA: TGCGCCAGCAGCCAACTACTTGAAACCGGGGGCACCGGGGAGCTGTTTTTT.

The V and J genes are TRBV5-1 and TRBJ2-5, with D maybe TRBD1 (6 bases). The CDR3 is made up of 15 amino acids. V lost 2 bases, J lost 1 base, and 12 bases lay in between. Germline V gene data show CDR1 as SGHRS and CDR2 as YFSETQ. The CDR3 coding sequence is TGCGCCAGCAGCTTAGAGGGGGTGACCCAAGAGACCCAGTACTTC. It codes for CASSLEGVTQETQYF.

The chain couples TRBV28 to TRBJ1-4; 7 positions agree with TRBD1. The CDR3 extends over 14 amino acids. V gave up 3 bases and J gave up 7 bases; unmatched junction bases: 5. Per the germline V gene, CDR1 is MDHEN and CDR2 is SYDVKM. Here the CDR3 DNA reads TGTGCCAGCAGTTTCCAGGGGGATCGTGAAAAACTGTTTTTT. It specifies CASSFQGDREKLFF.

J is TRBJ2-1 and V is TRBV2, with 13 bases aligning to TRBD2. The germline V gene has CDR1 SNHLY and CDR2 FYNNEI. This CDR3 region has 16 residues. Trimming cost V 5 bases and J 7 bases; bases outside gene matches: 8. CDR3 protein: CASSILTSGRGNEQFF. For the CDR3, the DNA is TGTGCCAGCAGTATTTTAACTAGCGGGAGGGGGAATGAGCAGTTCTTC.

This clone was found once. The chain uses TRBV28 and TRBJ2-7; D uncertain. Germline values: CDR1 MDHEN, CDR2 SYDVKM. V was trimmed by 3 bases and J by 3 bases, leaving 9 bases between them. This CDR3 is built from 13 residues. The CDR3 protein is CASSLSSLYEQYF. In DNA, the CDR3 is TGTGCCAGCAGTTTGTCTAGTCTCTACGAGCAGTACTTC. Looking up the rest from reference TRBV28 and TRBJ2-7 gives the full variable domain: DVKVTQSSRYLVKRTGEKVFLECVQDMDHENMFWYRQDPGLGLRLIYFSYDVKMKEKGDIPEGYSVSREKKERFSLILESASTNQTSMYLCASSLSSLYEQYFGPGTRLTVT.